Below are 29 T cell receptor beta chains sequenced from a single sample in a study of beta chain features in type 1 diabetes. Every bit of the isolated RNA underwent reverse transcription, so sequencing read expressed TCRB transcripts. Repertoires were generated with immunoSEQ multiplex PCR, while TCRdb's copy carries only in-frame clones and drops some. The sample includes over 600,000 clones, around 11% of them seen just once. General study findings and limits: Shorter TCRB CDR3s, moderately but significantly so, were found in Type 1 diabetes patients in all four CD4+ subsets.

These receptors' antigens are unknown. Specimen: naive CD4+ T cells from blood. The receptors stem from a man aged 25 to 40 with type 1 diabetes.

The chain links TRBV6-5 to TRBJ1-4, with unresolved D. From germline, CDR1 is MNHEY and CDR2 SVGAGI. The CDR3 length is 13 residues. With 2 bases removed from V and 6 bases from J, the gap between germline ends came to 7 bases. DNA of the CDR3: TGTGCCAGCAGTTACGTGGTCGATGAAAAACTGTTTTTT. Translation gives CASSYVVDEKLFF.

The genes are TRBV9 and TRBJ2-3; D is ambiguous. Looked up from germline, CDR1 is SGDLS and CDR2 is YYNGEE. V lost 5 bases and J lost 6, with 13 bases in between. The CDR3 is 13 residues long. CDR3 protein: CASSIGGEDTQYF. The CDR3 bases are TGTGCCAGCAGTATTGGTGGCGAGGATACGCAGTATTTT. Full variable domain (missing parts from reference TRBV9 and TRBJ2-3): DSGVTQTPKHLITATGQRVTLRCSPRSGDLSVYWYQQSLDQGLQFLIQYYNGEERAKGNILERFSAQQFPDLHSELNLSSLELGDSALYFCASSIGGEDTQYFGPGTRLTVL.

The CDR3 bases are TGTGCCAGCAGTATAGCGGGTGGTACGCAGTATTTT. This translates into CASSIAGGTQYF. This chain joins TRBV11-2 and TRBJ2-3, with TRBD2 identical over 7 bases. This CDR3 has 12 amino acids. The J segment lost 8 bases and the V segment lost 6 bases, leaving 5 bases of the junction unmatched. The V gene's germline CDR1 is SGHAT and CDR2 FQNNGV.

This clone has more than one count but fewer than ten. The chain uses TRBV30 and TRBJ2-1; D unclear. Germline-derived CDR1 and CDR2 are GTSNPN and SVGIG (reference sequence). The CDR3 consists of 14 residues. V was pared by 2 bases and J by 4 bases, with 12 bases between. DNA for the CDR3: TGTGCCTGGAGTATAAATAGCTTTTACAATGAGCAGTTCTTC. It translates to CAWSINSFYNEQFF. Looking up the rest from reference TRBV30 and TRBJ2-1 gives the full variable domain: SQTIHQWPATLVQPVGSPLSLECTVEGTSNPNLYWYRQAAGRGLQLLFYSVGIGQISSEVPQNLSASRPQDRQFILSSKKLLLSDSGFYLCAWSINSFYNEQFFGPGTRLTVL.

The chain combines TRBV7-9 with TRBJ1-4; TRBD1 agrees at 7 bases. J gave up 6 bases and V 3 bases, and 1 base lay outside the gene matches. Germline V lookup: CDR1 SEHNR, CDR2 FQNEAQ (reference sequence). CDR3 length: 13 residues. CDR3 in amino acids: CASSFGQDEKLFF. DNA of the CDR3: TGTGCCAGCAGCTTCGGACAGGATGAAAAACTGTTTTTT.

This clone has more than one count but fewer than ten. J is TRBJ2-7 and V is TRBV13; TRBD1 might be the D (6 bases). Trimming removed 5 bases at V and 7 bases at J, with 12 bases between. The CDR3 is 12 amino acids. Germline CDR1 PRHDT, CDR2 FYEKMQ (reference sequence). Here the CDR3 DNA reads TGTGCCAGCAGCCCTGGGGGCAGAGAGCAGTACTTC. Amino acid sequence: CASSPGGREQYF.

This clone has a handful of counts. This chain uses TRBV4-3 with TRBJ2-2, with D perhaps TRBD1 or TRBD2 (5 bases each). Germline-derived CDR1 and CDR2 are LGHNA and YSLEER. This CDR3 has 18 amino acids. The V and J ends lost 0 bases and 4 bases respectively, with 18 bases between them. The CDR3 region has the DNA TGCGCCAGCAGCCAAGATTGGGGGTCGGCAGGGCCCACCGGGGAGCTGTTTTTT. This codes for CASSQDWGSAGPTGELFF.

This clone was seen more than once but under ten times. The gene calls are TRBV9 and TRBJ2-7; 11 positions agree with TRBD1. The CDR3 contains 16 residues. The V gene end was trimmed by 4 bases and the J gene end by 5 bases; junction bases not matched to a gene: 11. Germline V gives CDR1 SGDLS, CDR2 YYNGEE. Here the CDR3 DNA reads TGTGCCAGCAGCACTCAGGGACAGGGGGTCTTTGACGAGCAGTACTTC. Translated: CASSTQGQGVFDEQYF.

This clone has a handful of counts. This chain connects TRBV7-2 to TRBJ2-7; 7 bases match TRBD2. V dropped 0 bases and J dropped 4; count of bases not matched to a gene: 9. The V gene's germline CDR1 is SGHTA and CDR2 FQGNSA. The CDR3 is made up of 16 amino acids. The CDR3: CASSLAGGGSRYEQYF. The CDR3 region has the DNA TGTGCCAGCAGCTTAGCGGGGGGAGGGTCTAGGTACGAGCAGTACTTC.

CDR3 amino acids: CASRDGQYLSNQPQHF. The CDR3 DNA reads as TGTGCCAGCAGAGACGGACAGTACCTTAGCAATCAGCCCCAGCATTTT. The chain joins TRBV27 to TRBJ1-5, with D possibly being TRBD1 (6 bases). The CDR3 has 16 amino acids. V shed 6 bases and J shed 0 bases, with 15 bases lying between them. Per the germline V gene, CDR1 is MNHEY and CDR2 is SMNVEV (reference sequence).

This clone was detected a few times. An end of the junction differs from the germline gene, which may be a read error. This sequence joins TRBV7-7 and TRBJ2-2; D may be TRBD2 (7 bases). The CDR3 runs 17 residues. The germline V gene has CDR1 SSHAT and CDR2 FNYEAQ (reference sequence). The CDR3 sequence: CASSPLIGGAGTGELFF. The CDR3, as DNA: TGTGCTAGCAGCCCCCTAATAGGGGGGGCTGGCACCGGGGAGCTGTTTTTT.

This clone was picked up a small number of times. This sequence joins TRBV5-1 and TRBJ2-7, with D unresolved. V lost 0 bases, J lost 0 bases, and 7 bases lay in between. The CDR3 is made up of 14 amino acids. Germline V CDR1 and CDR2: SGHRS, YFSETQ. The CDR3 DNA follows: TGCGCCAGCAGCTTGGGGTGGAGCTCCTACGAGCAGTACTTC. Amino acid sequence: CASSLGWSSYEQYF.

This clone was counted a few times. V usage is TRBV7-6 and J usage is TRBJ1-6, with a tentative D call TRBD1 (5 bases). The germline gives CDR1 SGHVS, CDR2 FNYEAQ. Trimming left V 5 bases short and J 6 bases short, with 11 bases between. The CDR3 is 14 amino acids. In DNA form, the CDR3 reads TGTGCCAGCAGCGTAACAGGTGGTAATTCACCCCTCCACTTT. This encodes CASSVTGGNSPLHF.

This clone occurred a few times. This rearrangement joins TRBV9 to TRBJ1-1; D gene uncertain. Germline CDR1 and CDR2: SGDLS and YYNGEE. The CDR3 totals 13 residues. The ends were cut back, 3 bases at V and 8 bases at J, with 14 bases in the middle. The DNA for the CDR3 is TGTGCCAGCAGCGCCCAGGAAAATATCGAAGCTTTCTTT. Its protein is CASSAQENIEAFF. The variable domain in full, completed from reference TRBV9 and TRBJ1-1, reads DSGVTQTPKHLITATGQRVTLRCSPRSGDLSVYWYQQSLDQGLQFLIQYYNGEERAKGNILERFSAQQFPDLHSELNLSSLELGDSALYFCASSAQENIEAFFGQGTRLTVV.

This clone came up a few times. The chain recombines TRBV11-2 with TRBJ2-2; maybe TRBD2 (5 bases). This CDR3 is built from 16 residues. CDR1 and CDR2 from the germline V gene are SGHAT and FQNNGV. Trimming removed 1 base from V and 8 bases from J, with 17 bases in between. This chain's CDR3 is CASSLGITEGSGELFF. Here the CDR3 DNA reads TGTGCCAGCAGCTTAGGGATCACAGAGGGATCAGGGGAGCTGTTTTTT.

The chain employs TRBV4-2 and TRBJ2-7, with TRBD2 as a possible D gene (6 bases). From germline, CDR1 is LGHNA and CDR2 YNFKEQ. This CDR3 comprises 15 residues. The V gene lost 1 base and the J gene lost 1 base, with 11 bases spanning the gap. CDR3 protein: CASSQVGGESYEQYF. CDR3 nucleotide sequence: TGTGCCAGCAGCCAAGTGGGCGGGGAATCCTACGAGCAGTACTTC.

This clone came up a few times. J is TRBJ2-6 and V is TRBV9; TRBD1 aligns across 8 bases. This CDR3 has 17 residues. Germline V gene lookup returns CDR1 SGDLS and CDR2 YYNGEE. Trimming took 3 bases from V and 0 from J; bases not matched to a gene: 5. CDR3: CASSAGQGTSGANVLTF. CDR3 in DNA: TGTGCCAGCAGCGCCGGACAGGGTACCTCTGGGGCCAACGTCCTGACTTTC.

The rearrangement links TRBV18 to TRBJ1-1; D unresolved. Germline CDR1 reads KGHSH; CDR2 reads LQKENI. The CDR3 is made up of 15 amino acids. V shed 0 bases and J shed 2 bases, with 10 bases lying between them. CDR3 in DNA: TGTGCCAGCTCACCACCGCGGCAGCTAAACACTGAAGCTTTCTTT. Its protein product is CASSPPRQLNTEAFF. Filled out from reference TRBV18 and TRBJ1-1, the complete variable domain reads NAGVMQNPRHLVRRRGQEARLRCSPMKGHSHVYWYRQLPEEGLKFMVYLQKENIIDESGMPKERFSAEFPKEGPSILRIQQVVRGDSAAYFCASSPPRQLNTEAFFGQGTRLTVV.

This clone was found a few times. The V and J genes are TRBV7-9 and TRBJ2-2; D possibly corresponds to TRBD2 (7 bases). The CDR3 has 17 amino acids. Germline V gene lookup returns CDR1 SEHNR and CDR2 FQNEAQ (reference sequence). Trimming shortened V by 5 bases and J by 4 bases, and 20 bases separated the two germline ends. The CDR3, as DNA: TGTGCCAGCAGCCCCCTCGAGGGGGGGTTATTCACCGGGGAGCTGTTTTTT. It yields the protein CASSPLEGGLFTGELFF.

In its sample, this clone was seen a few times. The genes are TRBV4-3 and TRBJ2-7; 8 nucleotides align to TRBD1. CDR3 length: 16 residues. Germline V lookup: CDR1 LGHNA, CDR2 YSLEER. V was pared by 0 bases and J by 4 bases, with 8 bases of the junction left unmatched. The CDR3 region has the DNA TGCGCCAGCAGCCAAGATTTCGGGCAGGGGGCTTACGAGCAGTACTTC. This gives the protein CASSQDFGQGAYEQYF.

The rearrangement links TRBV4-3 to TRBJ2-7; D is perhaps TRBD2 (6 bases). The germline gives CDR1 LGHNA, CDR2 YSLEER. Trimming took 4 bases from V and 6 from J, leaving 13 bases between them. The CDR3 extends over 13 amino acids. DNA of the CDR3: TGCGCCAGCAGCCCGTGGTCGGAGGGCGAGCAGTACTTC. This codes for CASSPWSEGEQYF.

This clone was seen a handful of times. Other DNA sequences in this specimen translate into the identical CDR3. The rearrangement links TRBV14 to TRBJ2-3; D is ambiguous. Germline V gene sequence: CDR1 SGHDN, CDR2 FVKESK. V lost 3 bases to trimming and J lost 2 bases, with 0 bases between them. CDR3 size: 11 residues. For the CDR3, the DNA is TGTGCCAGCAGCCACACAGATACGCAGTATTTT. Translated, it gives CASSHTDTQYF. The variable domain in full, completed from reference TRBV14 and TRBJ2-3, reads EAGVTQFPSHSVIEKGQTVTLRCDPISGHDNLYWYRRVMGKEIKFLLHFVKESKQDESGMPNNRFLAERTGGTYSTLKVQPAELEDSGVYFCASSHTDTQYFGPGTRLTVL.

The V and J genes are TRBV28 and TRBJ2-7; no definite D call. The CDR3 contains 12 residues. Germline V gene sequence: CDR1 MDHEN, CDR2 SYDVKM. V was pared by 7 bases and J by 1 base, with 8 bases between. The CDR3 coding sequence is TGTGCCAGCAACAAAAAGTCCTACGAGCAGTACTTC. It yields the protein CASNKKSYEQYF.

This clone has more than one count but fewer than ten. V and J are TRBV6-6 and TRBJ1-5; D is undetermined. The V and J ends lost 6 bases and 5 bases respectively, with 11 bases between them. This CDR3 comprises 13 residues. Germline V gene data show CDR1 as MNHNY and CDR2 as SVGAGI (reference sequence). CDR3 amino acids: CASSRAVDQPQHF. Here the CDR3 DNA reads TGTGCCAGCAGCCGGGCCGTCGATCAGCCCCAGCATTTT.

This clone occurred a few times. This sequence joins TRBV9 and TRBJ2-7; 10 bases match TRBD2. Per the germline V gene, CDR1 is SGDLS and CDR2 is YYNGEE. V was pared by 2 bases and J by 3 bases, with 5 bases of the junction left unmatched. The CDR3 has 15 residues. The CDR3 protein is CASSVGGLASYEQYF. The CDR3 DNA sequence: TGTGCCAGCAGCGTGGGGGGACTAGCGAGCTACGAGCAGTACTTC. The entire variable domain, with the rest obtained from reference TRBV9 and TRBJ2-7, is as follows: DSGVTQTPKHLITATGQRVTLRCSPRSGDLSVYWYQQSLDQGLQFLIQYYNGEERAKGNILERFSAQQFPDLHSELNLSSLELGDSALYFCASSVGGLASYEQYFGPGTRLTVT.

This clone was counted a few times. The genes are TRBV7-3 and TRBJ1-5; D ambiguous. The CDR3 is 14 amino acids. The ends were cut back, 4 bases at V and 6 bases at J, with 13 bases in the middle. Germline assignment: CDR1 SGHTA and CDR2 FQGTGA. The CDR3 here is CASSSAKTFQPQHF. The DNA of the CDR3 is TGTGCCAGCAGCTCCGCAAAAACCTTTCAGCCCCAGCATTTT.

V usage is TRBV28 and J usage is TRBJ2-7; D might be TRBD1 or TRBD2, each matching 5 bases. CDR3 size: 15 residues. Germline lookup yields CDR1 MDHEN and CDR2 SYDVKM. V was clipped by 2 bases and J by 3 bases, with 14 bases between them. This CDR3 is CASSLGTYWLYEQYF. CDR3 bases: TGTGCCAGCAGTTTAGGGACCTACTGGCTCTACGAGCAGTACTTC.

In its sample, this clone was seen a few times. In DNA form, the CDR3 reads TGTGCCAGCAGCTTGGAGCAGGGGGCGGTAGCCAAAAACATTCAGTACTTC. Its protein is CASSLEQGAVAKNIQYF. V usage is TRBV5-8 and J usage is TRBJ2-4; 8 bases agree with TRBD1. Per the germline V gene, CDR1 is SGHTS and CDR2 is YDEGEE. Trimming took 0 bases from V and 0 from J; bases not matched to a gene: 5. The CDR3 runs 17 residues.

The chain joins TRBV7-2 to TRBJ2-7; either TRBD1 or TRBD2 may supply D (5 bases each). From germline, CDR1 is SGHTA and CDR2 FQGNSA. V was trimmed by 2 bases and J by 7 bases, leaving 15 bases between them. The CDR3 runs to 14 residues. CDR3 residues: CASSLNSGPGEQYF. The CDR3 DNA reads TGTGCCAGCAGCTTAAATTCGGGGCCAGGGGAGCAGTACTTC.